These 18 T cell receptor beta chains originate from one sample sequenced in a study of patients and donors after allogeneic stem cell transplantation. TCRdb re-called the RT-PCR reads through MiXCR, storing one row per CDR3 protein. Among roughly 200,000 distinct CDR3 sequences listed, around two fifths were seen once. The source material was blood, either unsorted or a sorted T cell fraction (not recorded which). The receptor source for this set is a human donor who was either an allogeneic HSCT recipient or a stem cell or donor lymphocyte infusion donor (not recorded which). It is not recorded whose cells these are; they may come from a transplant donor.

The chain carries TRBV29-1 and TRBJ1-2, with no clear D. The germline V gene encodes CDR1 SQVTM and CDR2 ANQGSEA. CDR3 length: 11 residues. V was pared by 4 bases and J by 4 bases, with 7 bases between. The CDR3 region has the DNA TGCAGCGTTGGCGTTAGCTATGGCTACACCTTC. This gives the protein CSVGVSYGYTF.

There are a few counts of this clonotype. CDR3 in amino acids: CASSLSGGRDRDGYRAFF. CDR3 coding DNA: TGTGCCAGCAGTTTATCCGGGGGAAGGGACAGGGACGGATATCGAGCTTTCTTT. This chain connects TRBV28 to TRBJ1-1; TRBD1 aligns across 9 bases. J gave up 10 bases and V 1 base, and 19 bases lay outside the gene matches. The CDR3 is 18 amino acids. The germline gives CDR1 MDHEN, CDR2 SYDVKM.

This CDR3 is CAWSVQGNEQFF. The CDR3 DNA is TGTGCCTGGAGTGTACAAGGCAATGAGCAGTTCTTC. This rearrangement joins TRBV30 to TRBJ2-1; D unresolved. From germline, CDR1 is GTSNPN and CDR2 SVGIG (reference sequence). The CDR3 extends over 12 amino acids. Trimming took off 0 bases at V and 6 bases at J, with 6 bases between the two ends.

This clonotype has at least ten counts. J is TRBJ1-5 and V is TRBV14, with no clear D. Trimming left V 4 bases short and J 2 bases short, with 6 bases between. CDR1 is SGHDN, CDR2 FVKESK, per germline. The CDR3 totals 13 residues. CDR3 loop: CASSRDGNQPQHF. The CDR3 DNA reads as TGTGCCAGCAGCCGGGATGGCAATCAGCCCCAGCATTTT.

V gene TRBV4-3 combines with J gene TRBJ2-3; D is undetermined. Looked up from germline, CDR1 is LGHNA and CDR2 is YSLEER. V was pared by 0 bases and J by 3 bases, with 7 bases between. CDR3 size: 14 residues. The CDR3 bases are TGCGCCAGCAGCCAAGATATGGGGACAGATACGCAGTATTTT. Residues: CASSQDMGTDTQYF.

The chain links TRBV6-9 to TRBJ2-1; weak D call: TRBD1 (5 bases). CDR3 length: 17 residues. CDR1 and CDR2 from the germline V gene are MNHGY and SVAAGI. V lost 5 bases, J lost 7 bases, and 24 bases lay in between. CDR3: CASSPEARQPTINEQFF. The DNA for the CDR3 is TGTGCCAGCAGTCCCGAAGCGAGACAGCCGACCATAAATGAGCAGTTCTTC.

CDR3: CASSDGGYEQYF. Written as DNA, the CDR3 is TGTGCCAGCAGTGATGGAGGCTACGAGCAGTACTTC. This chain uses TRBV2 with TRBJ2-7, with D tentatively TRBD2 (5 bases). In germline, CDR1 is SNHLY, CDR2 FYNNEI. Trimming stripped 3 bases from V and 3 bases from J, with 6 bases between. This CDR3 has 12 residues.

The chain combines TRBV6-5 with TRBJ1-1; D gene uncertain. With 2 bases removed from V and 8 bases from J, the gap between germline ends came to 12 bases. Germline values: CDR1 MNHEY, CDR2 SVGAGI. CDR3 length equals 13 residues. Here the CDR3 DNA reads TGTGCCAGCAGTTACATCCCGGGTTGGGAAGCTTTCTTT. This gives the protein CASSYIPGWEAFF.

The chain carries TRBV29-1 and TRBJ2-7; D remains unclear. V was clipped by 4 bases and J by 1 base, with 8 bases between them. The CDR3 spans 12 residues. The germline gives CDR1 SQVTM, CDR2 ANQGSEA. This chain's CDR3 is CSVVASSYEQYF. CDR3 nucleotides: TGCAGCGTTGTCGCATCATCCTACGAGCAGTACTTC.

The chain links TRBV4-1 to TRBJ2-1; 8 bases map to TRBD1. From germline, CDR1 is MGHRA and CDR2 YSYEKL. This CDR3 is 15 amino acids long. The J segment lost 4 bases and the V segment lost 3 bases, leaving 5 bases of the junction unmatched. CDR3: CASSHPDRAYNEQFF. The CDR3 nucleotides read TGCGCCAGCAGCCACCCGGACAGGGCTTACAATGAGCAGTTCTTC.

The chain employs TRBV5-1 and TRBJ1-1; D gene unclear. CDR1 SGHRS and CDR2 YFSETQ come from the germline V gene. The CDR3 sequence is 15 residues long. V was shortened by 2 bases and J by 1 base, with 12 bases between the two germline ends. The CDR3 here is CASSFRPWRNTEAFF. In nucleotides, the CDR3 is TGCGCCAGCAGCTTCAGACCTTGGAGGAACACTGAAGCTTTCTTT. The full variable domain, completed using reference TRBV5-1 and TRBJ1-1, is KAGVTQTPRYLIKTRGQQVTLSCSPISGHRSVSWYQQTPGQGLQFLFEYFSETQRNKGNFPGRFSGRQFSNSRSEMNVSTLELGDSALYLCASSFRPWRNTEAFFGQGTRLTVV.

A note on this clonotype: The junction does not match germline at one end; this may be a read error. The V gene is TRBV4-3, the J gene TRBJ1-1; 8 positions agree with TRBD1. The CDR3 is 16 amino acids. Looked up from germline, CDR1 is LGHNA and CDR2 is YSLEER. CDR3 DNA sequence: TGCGCCAGCAGCCAAGATACAGGGGGAAGGGCCACTGAAGCTCTCTTT. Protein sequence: CASSQDTGGRATEALF.

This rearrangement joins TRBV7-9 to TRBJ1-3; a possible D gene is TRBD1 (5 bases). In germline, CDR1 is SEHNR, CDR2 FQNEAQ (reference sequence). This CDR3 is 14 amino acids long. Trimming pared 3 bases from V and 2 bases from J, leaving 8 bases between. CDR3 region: CASSLGVPGNTIYF. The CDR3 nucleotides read TGTGCCAGCAGCTTGGGGGTACCTGGAAACACCATATATTTT.

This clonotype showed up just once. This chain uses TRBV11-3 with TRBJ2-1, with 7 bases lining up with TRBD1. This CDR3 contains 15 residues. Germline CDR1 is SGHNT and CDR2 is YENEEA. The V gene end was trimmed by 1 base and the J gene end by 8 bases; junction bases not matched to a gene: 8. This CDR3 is CASSLVKGQIHEQFF. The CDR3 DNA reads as TGTGCCAGCAGCTTAGTTAAGGGACAGATCCATGAGCAGTTCTTC.

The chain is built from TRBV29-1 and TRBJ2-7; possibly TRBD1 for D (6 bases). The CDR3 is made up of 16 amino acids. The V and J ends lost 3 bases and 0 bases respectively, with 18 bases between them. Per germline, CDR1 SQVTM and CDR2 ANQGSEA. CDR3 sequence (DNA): TGCAGCGTTGAGTTAAGAATAGGGGGACACTCCTACGAGCAGTACTTC. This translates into CSVELRIGGHSYEQYF.

CDR3 amino acids: CASRSGTGPESYNSPLHF. CDR3 sequence (DNA): TGTGCCAGCAGATCCGGGACAGGACCCGAATCCTATAATTCACCCCTCCACTTT. This chain connects TRBV12-3 or TRBV12-4 to TRBJ1-6, with 8 bases aligning to TRBD1. Trimming took 6 bases from V and 1 from J; bases not matched to a gene: 11. This CDR3 is 18 amino acids long.

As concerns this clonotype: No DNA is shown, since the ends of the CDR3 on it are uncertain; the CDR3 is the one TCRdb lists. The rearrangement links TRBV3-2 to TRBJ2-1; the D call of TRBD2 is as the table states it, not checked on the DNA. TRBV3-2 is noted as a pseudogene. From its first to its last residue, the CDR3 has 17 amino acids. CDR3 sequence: CASSQDVASGTYNEQFF.

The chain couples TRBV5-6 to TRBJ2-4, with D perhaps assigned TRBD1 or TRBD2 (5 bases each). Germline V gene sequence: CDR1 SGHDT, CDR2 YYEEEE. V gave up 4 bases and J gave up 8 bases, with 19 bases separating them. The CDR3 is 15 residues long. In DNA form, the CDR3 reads TGTGCCAGCAGCGCCGGTTTTGGGGGAGTCGACATTCAGTACTTC. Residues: CASSAGFGGVDIQYF.